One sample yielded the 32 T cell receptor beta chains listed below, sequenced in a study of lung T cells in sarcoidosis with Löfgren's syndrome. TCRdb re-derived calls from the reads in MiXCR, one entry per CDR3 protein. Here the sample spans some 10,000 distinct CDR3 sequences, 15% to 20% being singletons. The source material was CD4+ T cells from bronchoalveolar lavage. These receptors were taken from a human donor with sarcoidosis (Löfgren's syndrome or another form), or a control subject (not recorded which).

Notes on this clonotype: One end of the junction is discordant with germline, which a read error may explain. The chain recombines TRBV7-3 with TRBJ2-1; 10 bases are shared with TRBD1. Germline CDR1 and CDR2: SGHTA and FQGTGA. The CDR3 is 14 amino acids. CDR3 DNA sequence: TGTGCCAGCAGCTTGACAGGGGGCAGGGATGAGCAGTCCTTC. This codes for CASSLTGGRDEQSF.

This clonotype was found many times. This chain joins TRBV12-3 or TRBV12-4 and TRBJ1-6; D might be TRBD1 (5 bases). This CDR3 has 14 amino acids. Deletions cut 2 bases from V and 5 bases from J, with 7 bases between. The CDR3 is CASSLRQNNSPLHF. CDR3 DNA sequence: TGTGCCAGCAGTTTAAGACAGAATAATTCACCCCTCCACTTT.

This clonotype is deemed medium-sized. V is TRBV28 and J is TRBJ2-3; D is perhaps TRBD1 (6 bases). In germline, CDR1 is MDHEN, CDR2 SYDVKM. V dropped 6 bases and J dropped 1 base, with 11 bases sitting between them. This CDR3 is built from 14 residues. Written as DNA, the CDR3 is TGTGCCAGCAGCCATCGGACAGGCACAGATACGCAGTATTTT. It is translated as CASSHRTGTDTQYF.

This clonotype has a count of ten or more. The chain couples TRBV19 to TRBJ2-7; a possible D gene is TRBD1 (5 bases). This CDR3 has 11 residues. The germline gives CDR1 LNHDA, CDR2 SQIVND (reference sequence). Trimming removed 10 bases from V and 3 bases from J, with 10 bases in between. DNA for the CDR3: TGTGCCACCCTCCAGGGCTACGAGCAGTACTTC. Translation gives CATLQGYEQYF. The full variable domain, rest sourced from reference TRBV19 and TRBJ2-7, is DGGITQSPKYLFRKEGQNVTLSCEQNLNHDAMYWYRQDPGQGLRLIYYSQIVNDFQKGDIAEGYSVSREKKESFPLTVTSAQKNPTAFYLCATLQGYEQYFGPGTRLTVT.

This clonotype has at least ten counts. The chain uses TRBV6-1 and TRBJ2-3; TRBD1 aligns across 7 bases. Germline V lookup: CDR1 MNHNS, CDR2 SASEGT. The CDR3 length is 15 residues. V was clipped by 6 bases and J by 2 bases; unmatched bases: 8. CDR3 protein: CASSSPGQPTDTQYF. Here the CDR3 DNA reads TGTGCCAGCAGCAGCCCGGGACAGCCCACAGATACGCAGTATTTT.

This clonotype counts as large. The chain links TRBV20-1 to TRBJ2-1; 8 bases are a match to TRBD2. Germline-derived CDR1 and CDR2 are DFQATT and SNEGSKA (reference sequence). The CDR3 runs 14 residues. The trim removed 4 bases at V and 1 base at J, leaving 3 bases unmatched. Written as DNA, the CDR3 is TGCAGTGCTACAGCGGGGGCATCCTACAATGAGCAGTTCTTC. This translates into CSATAGASYNEQFF.

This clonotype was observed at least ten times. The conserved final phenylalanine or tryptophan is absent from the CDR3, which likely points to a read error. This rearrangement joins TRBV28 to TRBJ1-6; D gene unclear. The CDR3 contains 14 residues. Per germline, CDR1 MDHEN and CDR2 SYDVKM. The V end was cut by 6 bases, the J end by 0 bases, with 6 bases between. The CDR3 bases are TGTGCCAGCAGAAGTTCCTCCTATAATTCACCCCTCCACTCT. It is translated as CASRSSSYNSPLHS.

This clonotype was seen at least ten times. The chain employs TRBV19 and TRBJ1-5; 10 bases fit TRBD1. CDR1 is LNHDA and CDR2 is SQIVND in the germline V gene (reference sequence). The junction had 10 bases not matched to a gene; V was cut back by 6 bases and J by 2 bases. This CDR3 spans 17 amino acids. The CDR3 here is CASRRFTGTGGNQPQHF. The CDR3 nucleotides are TGTGCCAGTAGACGGTTTACAGGGACAGGGGGCAATCAGCCCCAGCATTTT. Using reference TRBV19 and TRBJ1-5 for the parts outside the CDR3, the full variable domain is DGGITQSPKYLFRKEGQNVTLSCEQNLNHDAMYWYRQDPGQGLRLIYYSQIVNDFQKGDIAEGYSVSREKKESFPLTVTSAQKNPTAFYLCASRRFTGTGGNQPQHFGDGTRLSIL.

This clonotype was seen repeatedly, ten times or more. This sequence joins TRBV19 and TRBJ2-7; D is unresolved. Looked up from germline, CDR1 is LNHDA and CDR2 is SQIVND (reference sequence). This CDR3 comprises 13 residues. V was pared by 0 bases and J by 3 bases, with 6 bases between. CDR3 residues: CASSIEDGYEQYF. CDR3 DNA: TGTGCCAGTAGTATAGAAGACGGCTACGAGCAGTACTTC.

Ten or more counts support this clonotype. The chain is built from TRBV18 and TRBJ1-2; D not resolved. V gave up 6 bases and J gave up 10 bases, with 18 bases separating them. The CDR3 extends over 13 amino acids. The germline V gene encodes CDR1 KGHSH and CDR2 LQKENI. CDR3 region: CASSESPPIYYTF. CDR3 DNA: TGTGCCAGCTCCGAGTCTCCCCCTATCTACTACACCTTC.

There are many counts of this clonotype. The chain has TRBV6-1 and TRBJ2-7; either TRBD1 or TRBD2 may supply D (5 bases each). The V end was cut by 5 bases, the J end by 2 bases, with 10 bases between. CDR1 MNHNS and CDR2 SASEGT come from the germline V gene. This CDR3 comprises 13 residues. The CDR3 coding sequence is TGTGCCAGCAGTCGGGACCGACCCTACGAGCAGTACTTC. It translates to CASSRDRPYEQYF.

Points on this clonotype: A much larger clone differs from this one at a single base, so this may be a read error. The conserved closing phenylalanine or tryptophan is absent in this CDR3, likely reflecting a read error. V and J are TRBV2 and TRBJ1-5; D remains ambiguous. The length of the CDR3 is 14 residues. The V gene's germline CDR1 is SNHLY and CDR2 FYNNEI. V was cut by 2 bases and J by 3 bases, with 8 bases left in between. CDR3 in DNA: TGTGCCAGCAGTGAACAGAGAGTCAATCAGCCCCAGCATTCT. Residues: CASSEQRVNQPQHS.

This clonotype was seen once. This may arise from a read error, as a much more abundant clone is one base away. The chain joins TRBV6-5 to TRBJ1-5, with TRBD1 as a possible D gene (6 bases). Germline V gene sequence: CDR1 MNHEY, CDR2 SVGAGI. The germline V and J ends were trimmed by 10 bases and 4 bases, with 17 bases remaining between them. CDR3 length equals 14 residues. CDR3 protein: CAIKGTTGNQPQHF. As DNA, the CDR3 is TGTGCCATCAAAGGGACAACAGGTAATCAGCCCCAGCATTTT.

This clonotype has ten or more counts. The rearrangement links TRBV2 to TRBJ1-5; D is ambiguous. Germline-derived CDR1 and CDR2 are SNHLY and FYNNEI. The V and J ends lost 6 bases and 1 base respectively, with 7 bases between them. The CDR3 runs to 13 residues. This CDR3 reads CASRGWSNQPQHF. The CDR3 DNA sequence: TGTGCCAGCAGGGGTTGGAGCAATCAGCCCCAGCATTTT.

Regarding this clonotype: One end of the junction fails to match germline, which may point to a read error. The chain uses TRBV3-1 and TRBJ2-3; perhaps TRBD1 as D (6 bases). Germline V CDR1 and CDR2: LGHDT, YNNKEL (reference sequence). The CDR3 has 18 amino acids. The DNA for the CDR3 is TGTGCCGGCAGCCAAGATCCGGCGCGGACGGGACACACAGATACGCAGTATTTT. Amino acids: CAGSQDPARTGHTDTQYF.

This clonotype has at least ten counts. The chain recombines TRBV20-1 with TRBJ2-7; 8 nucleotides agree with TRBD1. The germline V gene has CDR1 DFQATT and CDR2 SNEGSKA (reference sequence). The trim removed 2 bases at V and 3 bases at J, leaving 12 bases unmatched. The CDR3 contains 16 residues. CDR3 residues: CSARKFLTGVSYEQYF. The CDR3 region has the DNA TGCAGTGCTAGAAAATTTTTGACAGGGGTAAGCTACGAGCAGTACTTC.

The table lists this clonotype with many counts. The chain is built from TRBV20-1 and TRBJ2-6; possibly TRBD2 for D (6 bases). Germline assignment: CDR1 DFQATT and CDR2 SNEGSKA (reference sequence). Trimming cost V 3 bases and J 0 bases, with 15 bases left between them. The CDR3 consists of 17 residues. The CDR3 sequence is CSASGGRVNSGANVLTF. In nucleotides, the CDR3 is TGCAGTGCTAGCGGGGGACGGGTAAACTCTGGGGCCAACGTCCTGACTTTC.

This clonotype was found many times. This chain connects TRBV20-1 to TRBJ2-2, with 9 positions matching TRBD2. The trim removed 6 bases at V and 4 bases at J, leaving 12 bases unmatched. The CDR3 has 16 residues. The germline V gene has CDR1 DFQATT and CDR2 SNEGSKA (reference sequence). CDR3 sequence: CSAKRGVAGVTGELFF. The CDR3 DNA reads TGCAGTGCGAAGCGGGGAGTAGCGGGGGTCACCGGGGAGCTGTTTTTT.

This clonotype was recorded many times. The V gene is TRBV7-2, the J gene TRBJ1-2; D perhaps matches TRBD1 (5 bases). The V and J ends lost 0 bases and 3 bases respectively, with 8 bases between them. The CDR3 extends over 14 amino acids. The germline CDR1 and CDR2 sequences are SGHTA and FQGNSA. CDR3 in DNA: TGTGCCAGCAGCTTAGCCCTAGGGGACTATGGCTACACCTTC. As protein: CASSLALGDYGYTF.

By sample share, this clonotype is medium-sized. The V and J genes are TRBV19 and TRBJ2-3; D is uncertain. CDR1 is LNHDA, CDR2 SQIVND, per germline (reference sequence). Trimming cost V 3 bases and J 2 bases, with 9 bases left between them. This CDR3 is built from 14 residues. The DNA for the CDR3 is TGTGCCAGTAGTATGATGGCCTCCACAGATACGCAGTATTTT. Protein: CASSMMASTDTQYF.

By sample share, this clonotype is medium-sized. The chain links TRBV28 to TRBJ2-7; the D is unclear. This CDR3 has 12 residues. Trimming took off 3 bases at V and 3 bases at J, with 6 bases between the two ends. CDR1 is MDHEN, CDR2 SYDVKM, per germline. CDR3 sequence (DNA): TGTGCCAGCAGTTTTTGGCGCTACGAGCAGTACTTC. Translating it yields CASSFWRYEQYF.

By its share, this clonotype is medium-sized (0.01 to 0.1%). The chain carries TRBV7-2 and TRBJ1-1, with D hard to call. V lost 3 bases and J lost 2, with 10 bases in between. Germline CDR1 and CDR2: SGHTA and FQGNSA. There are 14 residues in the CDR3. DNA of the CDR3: TGTGCCAGCAGCTTTGCAGGTCGAAACACTGAAGCTTTCTTT. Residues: CASSFAGRNTEAFF. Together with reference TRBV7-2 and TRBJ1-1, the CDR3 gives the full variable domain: GAGVSQSPSNKVTEKGKDVELRCDPISGHTALYWYRQSLGQGLEFLIYFQGNSAPDKSGLPSDRFSAERTGGSVSTLTIQRTQQEDSAVYLCASSFAGRNTEAFFGQGTRLTVV.

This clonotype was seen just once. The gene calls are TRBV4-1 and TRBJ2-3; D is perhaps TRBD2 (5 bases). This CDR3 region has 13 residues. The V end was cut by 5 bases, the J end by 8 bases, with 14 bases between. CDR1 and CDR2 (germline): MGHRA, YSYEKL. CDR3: CASSLVREGTQYF. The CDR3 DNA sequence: TGCGCCAGCAGCTTAGTTCGGGAAGGTACGCAGTATTTT.

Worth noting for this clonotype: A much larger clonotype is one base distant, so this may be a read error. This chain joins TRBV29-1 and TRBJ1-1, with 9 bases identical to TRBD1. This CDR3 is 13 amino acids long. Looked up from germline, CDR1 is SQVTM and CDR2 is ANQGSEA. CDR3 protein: CSGFLTGGTGAFF. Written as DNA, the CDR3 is TGCAGCGGATTCTTGACAGGGGGGACTGGAGCTTTCTTT.

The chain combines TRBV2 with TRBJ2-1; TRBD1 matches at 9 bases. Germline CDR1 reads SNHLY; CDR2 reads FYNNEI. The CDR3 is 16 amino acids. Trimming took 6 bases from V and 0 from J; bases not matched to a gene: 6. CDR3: CASSRQGDSSYNEQFF. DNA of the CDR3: TGTGCCAGCAGCAGACAGGGGGATAGCTCCTACAATGAGCAGTTCTTC.

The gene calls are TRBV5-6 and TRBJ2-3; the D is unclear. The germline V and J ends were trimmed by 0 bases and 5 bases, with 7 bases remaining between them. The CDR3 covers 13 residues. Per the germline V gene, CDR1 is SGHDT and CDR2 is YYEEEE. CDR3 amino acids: CASSLERRDTQYF. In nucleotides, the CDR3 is TGTGCCAGCAGCTTGGAAAGGCGAGATACGCAGTATTTT.

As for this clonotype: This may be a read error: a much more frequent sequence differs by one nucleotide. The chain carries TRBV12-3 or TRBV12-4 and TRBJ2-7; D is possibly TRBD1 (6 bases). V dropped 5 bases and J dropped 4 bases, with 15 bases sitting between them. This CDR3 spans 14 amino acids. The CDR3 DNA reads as TGTGCCAGCAGTCCTCAGGGGACCCAGTACGAGCAGTACTTC. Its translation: CASSPQGTQYEQYF.

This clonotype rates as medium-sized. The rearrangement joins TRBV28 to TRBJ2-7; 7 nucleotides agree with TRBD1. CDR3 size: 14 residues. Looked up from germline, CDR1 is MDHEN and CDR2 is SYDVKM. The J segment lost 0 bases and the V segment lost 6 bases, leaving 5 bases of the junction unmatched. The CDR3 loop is CASSPGGTSYEQYF. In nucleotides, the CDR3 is TGTGCCAGCAGCCCAGGGGGAACCTCCTACGAGCAGTACTTC.

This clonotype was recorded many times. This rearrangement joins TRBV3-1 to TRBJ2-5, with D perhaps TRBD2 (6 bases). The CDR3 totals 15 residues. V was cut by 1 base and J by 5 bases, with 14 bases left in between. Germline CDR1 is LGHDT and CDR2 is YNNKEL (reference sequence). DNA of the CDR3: TGTGCCAGCAGCCAAGGCTTACTAGCCCATGAGACCCAGTACTTC. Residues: CASSQGLLAHETQYF.

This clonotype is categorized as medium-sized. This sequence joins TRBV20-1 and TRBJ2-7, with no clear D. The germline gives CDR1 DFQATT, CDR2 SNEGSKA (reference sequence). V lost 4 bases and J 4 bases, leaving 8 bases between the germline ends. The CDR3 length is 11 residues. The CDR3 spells CSATEHYEQYF. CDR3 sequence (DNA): TGCAGTGCTACAGAACATTACGAGCAGTACTTC.

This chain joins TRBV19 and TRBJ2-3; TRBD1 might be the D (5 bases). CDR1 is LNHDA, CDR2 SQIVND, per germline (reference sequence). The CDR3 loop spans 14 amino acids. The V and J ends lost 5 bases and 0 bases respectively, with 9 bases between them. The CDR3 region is CASSSPGSTDTQYF. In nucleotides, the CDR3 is TGTGCCAGTAGTTCCCCAGGGAGCACAGATACGCAGTATTTT.

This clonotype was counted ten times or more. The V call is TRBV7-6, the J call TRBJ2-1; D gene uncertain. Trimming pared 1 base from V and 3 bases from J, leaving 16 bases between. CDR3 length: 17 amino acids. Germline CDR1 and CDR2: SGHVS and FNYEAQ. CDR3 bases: TGTGCCAGCAGCTTAGTTCAGGAGTTCGGTGGCTACAATGAGCAGTTCTTC. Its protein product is CASSLVQEFGGYNEQFF.